What follows are 31 T cell receptor beta chains derived from one specimen sequenced in a study of blood T cells in healthy people across ages (dated by TCRdb to the mid-2010s). Libraries were prepared through 5' RACE. Reads for this sample came from an Illumina HiSeq 2500. A second PCR of about 6 to 11 cycles was performed with a sample-barcoded 5' primer and a J-beta primer mix. In-frame beta chains were kept once TCRdb had trimmed the public reads at Q25 with fastp and called clones with MiXCR. One record per CDR3 amino acid sequence lists the most common genes and DNA. The sample contains around 600,000 distinct CDR3 sequences, around 50% of them found a single time. Together, the top ten hold 20% to 25% of the sample. Sequencing was performed on blood. The receptors come from a man older than 75 in good health.

Comments on this clonotype: Relative to the germline gene, one junction end is altered; a read error may explain this. The V and J genes are TRBV15 and TRBJ2-1; D not resolved. Germline V lookup: CDR1 LNHNV, CDR2 YYDKDF (reference sequence). The CDR3 runs to 18 residues. The CDR3: CATGRDLSGPTWYNEQFF. The DNA for the CDR3 is TGTGCCACCGGCAGAGACCTCTCTGGGCCGACATGGTACAATGAGCAGTTCTTC.

This clonotype was picked up a small number of times. The rearrangement joins TRBV29-1 to TRBJ2-1, with no clear D. Germline loops: CDR1 SQVTM, CDR2 ANQGSEA. V was trimmed by 0 bases and J by 2 bases, leaving 14 bases between them. The CDR3 length is 16 residues. The DNA for the CDR3 is TGCAGCGTTGAAGATCGAGCAAAGACCACCTACAATGAGCAGTTCTTC. It yields the protein CSVEDRAKTTYNEQFF.

The chain links TRBV7-9 to TRBJ2-1, with D uncertain. Per germline, CDR1 SEHNR and CDR2 FQNEAQ (reference sequence). With 5 bases removed from V and 5 bases from J, the gap between germline ends came to 13 bases. This CDR3 is 14 amino acids long. The DNA of the CDR3 is TGTGCCAGCAGCCCCCCGGACGGAAACAATGAGCAGTTCTTC. Translation: CASSPPDGNNEQFF.

This clonotype was counted a single time. One end of the junction varies from germline; a read error may be responsible. The chain uses TRBV3-1 and TRBJ2-1, with a tentative D call TRBD1 (5 bases). There are 15 residues in the CDR3. Germline V CDR1 and CDR2: LGHDT, YNNKEL (reference sequence). CDR3 sequence reads: CASSRTIFQGTEQFF. The CDR3 DNA follows: TGCGCCAGCAGCCGCACGATTTTCCAGGGTACTGAGCAGTTCTTC.

This clonotype occurred many times. The gene calls are TRBV6-6 and TRBJ2-7, with no clear D. The CDR3 sequence is 13 residues long. V lost 2 bases, J lost 3 bases, and 8 bases lay in between. Germline V gene sequence: CDR1 MNHNY, CDR2 SVGAGI (reference sequence). The CDR3 loop reads CASSYLLYYEQYF. As DNA, the CDR3 is TGTGCCAGCAGTTACCTCCTCTACTACGAGCAGTACTTC.

The chain links TRBV30 to TRBJ2-4; a possible D gene is TRBD1 (6 bases). Matching the DNA end better, TRBJ2-7 makes the J call doubtful. The CDR3 is 13 amino acids. The germline V gene encodes CDR1 GTSNPN and CDR2 SVGIG (reference sequence). The CDR3 coding sequence is TGTGCCTGGAGTTACCAAACAGGGTTCGAGCAGTACTTC. Translated, it gives CAWSYQTGFEQYF.

This clonotype was picked up a small number of times. The chain combines TRBV4-3 with TRBJ2-5; a possible D gene is TRBD2 (6 bases). Per the germline V gene, CDR1 is LGHNA and CDR2 is YSLEER. CDR3 length: 15 amino acids. V lost 4 bases to trimming and J lost 4 bases, with 16 bases between them. The CDR3 loop is CASSRRRAVGETQYF. The CDR3 DNA is TGCGCCAGCAGCCGACGGAGGGCGGTTGGAGAGACCCAGTACTTC.

The gene calls are TRBV27 and TRBJ2-7, with D possibly TRBD2 on 5 matching bases. The CDR3 extends over 17 amino acids. Germline V gene sequence: CDR1 MNHEY, CDR2 SMNVEV (reference sequence). Deletions cut 2 bases from V and 2 bases from J, with 19 bases between. DNA of the CDR3: TGTGCCAGCAGTTTAAGATTGAGGGCAGAAAATGCCTACGAGCAGTACTTC. It yields the protein CASSLRLRAENAYEQYF.

This clonotype was detected a few times. V usage is TRBV29-1 and J usage is TRBJ2-3; no firm D call. CDR3 length equals 12 residues. The germline gives CDR1 SQVTM, CDR2 ANQGSEA. V lost 5 bases to trimming and J lost 2 bases, with 8 bases between them. This CDR3 is CSVSQDTDTQYF. The CDR3 DNA reads as TGCAGCGTTTCTCAGGACACAGATACGCAGTATTTT.

This clonotype has a single count. V usage is TRBV6-2 or TRBV6-3 and J usage is TRBJ2-7, with 8 nucleotides matching TRBD2. Per the germline V gene, CDR1 is MNHEY and CDR2 is SVGEGT. The CDR3 covers 14 residues. V dropped 6 bases and J dropped 3; count of bases not matched to a gene: 7. DNA for the CDR3: TGTGCCAGCAGACCCAGCGGGAGTATCTACGAGCAGTACTTC. Protein product: CASRPSGSIYEQYF.

The chain couples TRBV28 to TRBJ2-7; D tentatively reads TRBD1 or TRBD2 (7 bases each). The length of the CDR3 is 14 residues. Germline V gives CDR1 MDHEN, CDR2 SYDVKM. The V and J ends lost 8 bases and 0 bases respectively, with 14 bases between them. The CDR3: CASARGGSSYEQYF. The CDR3 DNA is TGTGCCAGCGCCAGGGGGGGGAGCTCCTACGAGCAGTACTTC.

This clonotype was seen only a few times. V usage is TRBV5-6 and J usage is TRBJ2-4, with TRBD1 matching 8 bases. The CDR3 has 15 residues. V trimming: 0 bases; J trimming: 3 bases; junction bases outside the gene matches: 2. Germline CDR1 reads SGHDT; CDR2 reads YYEEEE. The CDR3 DNA reads as TGTGCCAGCAGCTTGGCCGGGACAGGCAAAAACATTCAGTACTTC. Translated: CASSLAGTGKNIQYF.

Note on this clonotype: The junction departs from the called germline gene at one end, perhaps through a read error. The chain has TRBV7-2 and TRBJ2-3, with 8 nucleotides matching TRBD2. This CDR3 has 14 amino acids. Germline lookup yields CDR1 SGHTA and CDR2 FQGNSA. In DNA, the CDR3 is TGTGCCAGCAGCCTTGGACTAGCTCGAGATATGCAGTATTTT. The encoded protein is CASSLGLARDMQYF. Full variable domain (missing parts from reference TRBV7-2 and TRBJ2-3): GAGVSQSPSNKVTEKGKDVELRCDPISGHTALYWYRQSLGQGLEFLIYFQGNSAPDKSGLPSDRFSAERTGGSVSTLTIQRTQQEDSAVYLCASSLGLARDMQYFGPGTRLTVL.

This chain connects TRBV5-1 to TRBJ1-6, with D possibly being TRBD1 (5 bases). CDR1 and CDR2 from the germline V gene are SGHRS and YFSETQ. V was clipped by 0 bases and J by 9 bases, with 13 bases between them. This CDR3 is built from 15 residues. CDR3 region: CASSLGRDGGSPLHF. The CDR3 coding sequence is TGCGCCAGCAGCTTGGGACGGGACGGAGGTTCACCCCTCCACTTT.

There are a few counts of this clonotype. The gene calls are TRBV7-2 and TRBJ2-1, with 8 bases identical to TRBD1. V gave up 6 bases and J gave up 3 bases; unmatched junction bases: 4. This CDR3 has 14 amino acids. Germline values: CDR1 SGHTA, CDR2 FQGNSA. The CDR3, as DNA: TGTGCCAGCAGGTGGGACAGGAACTACAATGAGCAGTTCTTC. Its protein product is CASRWDRNYNEQFF.

This clonotype was seen a handful of times. The J gene is TRBJ2-7, the V gene TRBV20-1; D possibly matches TRBD1 or TRBD2 (5 bases each). The CDR3 covers 12 residues. The V end lost 6 bases, the J end lost 3 bases, and 12 bases lay between the germline ends. CDR1 is DFQATT and CDR2 is SNEGSKA in the germline V gene (reference sequence). This CDR3 is CSAQGPHYEQYF. In nucleotides, the CDR3 is TGCAGTGCCCAGGGACCCCACTACGAGCAGTACTTC.

This clonotype came up a few times. The V and J genes are TRBV29-1 and TRBJ1-5, with 9 nucleotides matching TRBD1. CDR1 and CDR2 from the germline V gene are SQVTM and ANQGSEA. V was clipped by 7 bases and J by 1 base; unmatched bases: 8. The CDR3 runs 15 residues. DNA of the CDR3: TGCAGCGCCTCATTGGGGACAGGGAGCAATCAGCCCCAGCATTTT. Protein: CSASLGTGSNQPQHF.

In this sample, this clonotype turned up a few times. V and J are TRBV6-6 and TRBJ2-1; TRBD2 matches 10 bases. The CDR3 length is 15 residues. The germline gives CDR1 MNHNY, CDR2 SVGAGI (reference sequence). J was trimmed by 7 bases and V by 2 bases; bases with no gene match: 5. DNA for the CDR3: TGTGCCAGCAGTTACGCAGCGGGAGGGATGAATGAGCAGTTCTTC. Amino acid sequence: CASSYAAGGMNEQFF.

The chain employs TRBV7-2 and TRBJ2-3; tentatively, D is TRBD1 or TRBD2 (6 bases each). Germline lookup yields CDR1 SGHTA and CDR2 FQGNSA. This CDR3 contains 15 residues. V was pared by 5 bases and J by 2 bases, with 14 bases between. The chain's CDR3 is CASSPAGHPTDTQYF. Here the CDR3 DNA reads TGTGCCAGCAGCCCGGCGGGACATCCCACAGATACGCAGTATTTT.

CDR3 region: CASSLATYGYTF. The CDR3 DNA reads TGTGCCAGCAGTTTAGCGACATATGGCTACACCTTC. V usage is TRBV12-3 or TRBV12-4 and J usage is TRBJ1-2; D gene uncertain. This CDR3 is 12 amino acids long. Between the trimmed V and J ends, which lost 0 bases and 5 bases, there was a span of 4 bases.

This clonotype appeared a few times. J is TRBJ2-3 and V is TRBV27; maybe TRBD2 (5 bases). V dropped 6 bases and J dropped 14 bases, with 18 bases sitting between them. Germline V CDR1 and CDR2: MNHEY, SMNVEV (reference sequence). This CDR3 contains 12 residues. The CDR3 region has the DNA TGTGCCAGCAGGCCGGAGGCAGGCGGGCGGTATTTT. It encodes CASRPEAGGRYF.

The gene calls are TRBV28 and TRBJ2-7, with unresolved D. This CDR3 spans 16 amino acids. Germline CDR1 is MDHEN and CDR2 is SYDVKM. Trimming cost V 3 bases and J 0 bases, with 15 bases left between them. The CDR3 loop is CASSFSGTSFSYEQYF. CDR3 bases: TGTGCCAGCAGTTTTTCGGGCACCTCATTCTCCTACGAGCAGTACTTC.

The chain carries TRBV7-9 and TRBJ2-1; D remains ambiguous. The germline V gene encodes CDR1 SEHNR and CDR2 FQNEAQ (reference sequence). The CDR3 has 12 amino acids. The V end was cut by 5 bases, the J end by 9 bases, with 11 bases between. In DNA, the CDR3 is TGTGCCAGCAGCCCGAACATGGGTGAGCAGTTCTTC. This encodes CASSPNMGEQFF.

The chain is built from TRBV27 and TRBJ2-7; D remains unclear. The J call may be in error: the DNA end matches TRBJ2-4 better. The CDR3 length is 15 residues. The germline V gene encodes CDR1 MNHEY and CDR2 SMNVEV (reference sequence). CDR3 sequence (DNA): TGTGCCAGCAGTTTTAGCAGGAGAACCAAAAACATTCAGTACTTC. Translating gives CASSFSRRTKNIQYF.

This clonotype was seen just once. The rearrangement links TRBV10-2 to TRBJ2-7; TRBD1 aligns across 7 bases. V lost 0 bases to trimming and J lost 0 bases; unmatched junction nucleotides: 2. Per germline, CDR1 WSHSY and CDR2 SAAADI. The CDR3 sequence is 15 residues long. The CDR3 protein is CASSESRGHSYEQYF. CDR3 in DNA: TGCGCCAGCAGTGAGTCAAGGGGGCACTCCTACGAGCAGTACTTC.

Comment on this clonotype: At one of its ends the junction is not consistent with the germline gene, which may arise from a read error. The genes are TRBV12-3 or TRBV12-4 and TRBJ2-1; TRBD2 might be the D (5 bases). This CDR3 region has 12 residues. DNA for the CDR3: TGTGCCGGCAGAAGGGCTAGCAGTGAGCAGTTCTTC. Encoded protein: CAGRRASSEQFF.

The chain couples TRBV5-5 to TRBJ2-3; 8 bases line up with TRBD2. This CDR3 spans 14 amino acids. The germline V gene has CDR1 SGHKS and CDR2 YYEKEE (reference sequence). Unmatched junction bases numbered 8, after V lost 6 bases and J lost 5 bases. CDR3 bases: TGTGCCAGCACACCGAGCGGGGGCGGAGATACGCAGTATTTT. Translated: CASTPSGGGDTQYF.

In the case of this clonotype: With a much larger clone just one base away, this may be a read error. The chain uses TRBV6-5 and TRBJ2-5, with D unresolved. Trimming removed 4 bases at V and 11 bases at J, with 20 bases between. This CDR3 is 14 amino acids long. Germline-derived CDR1 and CDR2 are MNHEY and SVGAGI. The CDR3 region is CASSSKGTASAQYF. DNA for the CDR3: TGTGCCAGCAGTTCCAAGGGCACGGCCTCCGCGCAGTACTTC.

The V gene is TRBV7-3, the J gene TRBJ2-1, with D perhaps matching TRBD1 (5 bases). V gave up 0 bases and J gave up 7 bases, with 10 bases separating them. From germline, CDR1 is SGHTA and CDR2 FQGTGA. This CDR3 contains 14 residues. CDR3 region: CASSLTGAGNEQFF. The DNA for the CDR3 is TGTGCCAGCAGCTTAACAGGGGCTGGGAATGAGCAGTTCTTC.

V and J are TRBV5-1 and TRBJ2-2; 7 bases align to TRBD2. This CDR3 spans 21 amino acids. From germline, CDR1 is SGHRS and CDR2 YFSETQ. J was trimmed by 4 bases and V by 2 bases; bases with no gene match: 23. CDR3 sequence (DNA): TGCGCCAGCAGCTTAGGCTCCCCTTCTAGCGGCCCAGGGCATACCACCGGGGAGCTGTTTTTT. It specifies CASSLGSPSSGPGHTTGELFF.

For this clonotype: Sequence at one end of the junction differs from germline and may be a read error. The rearrangement links TRBV18 to TRBJ2-7; D remains unclear. CDR3 length: 12 amino acids. Germline CDR1 reads KGHSH; CDR2 reads LQKENI. The CDR3 DNA is TGTGCCAACTCACGAGGACCCTACGAGCAGTACTTC. This codes for CANSRGPYEQYF.